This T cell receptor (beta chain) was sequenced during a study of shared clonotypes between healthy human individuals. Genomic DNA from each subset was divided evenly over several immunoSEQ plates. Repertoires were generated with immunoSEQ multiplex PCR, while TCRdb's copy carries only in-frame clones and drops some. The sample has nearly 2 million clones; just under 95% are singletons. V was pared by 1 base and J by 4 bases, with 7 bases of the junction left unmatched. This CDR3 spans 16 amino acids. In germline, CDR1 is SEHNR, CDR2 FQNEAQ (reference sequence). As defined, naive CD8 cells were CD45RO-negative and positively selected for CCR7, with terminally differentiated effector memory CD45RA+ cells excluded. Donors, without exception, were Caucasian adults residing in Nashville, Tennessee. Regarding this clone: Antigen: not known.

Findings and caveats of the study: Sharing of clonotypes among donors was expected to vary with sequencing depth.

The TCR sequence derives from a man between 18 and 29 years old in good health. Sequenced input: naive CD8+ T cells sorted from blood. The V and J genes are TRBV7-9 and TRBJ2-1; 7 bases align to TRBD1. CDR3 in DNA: TGTGCCAGCAGCTTAGTGCTTGGGACAGATTACAATGAGCAGTTCTTC. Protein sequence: CASSLVLGTDYNEQFF.